This record covers a single T cell receptor (beta chain). No antigen is known for it. This specimen belongs to a study of graft-versus-host responses after intestinal transplantation. Study-wide context: Induction with anti-thymocyte globulin, then tacrolimus and steroids for three to four years, was given to all recipients. Study findings and constraints: Graft-versus-host to host-versus-graft clonal ratios in allografts were high in patients with graft-donor T cell macrochimerism.

The germline V gene has CDR1 MNHNY and CDR2 SVGAGI (reference sequence). Trimming pared 8 bases from V and 4 bases from J, leaving 9 bases between. The CDR3 runs to 12 residues. TCRdb keeps only in-frame clones here, not all; method: immunoSEQ multiplex PCR. Of about 15,000 clones listed, around 67% were seen once; the top ten hold 7% to 9%. Processing released intraepithelial and lamina propria lymphocytes from the graft tissue. The sequence was collected from a human patient who received an intestinal transplant, so some T cells may come from the graft donor. Sequenced material: ileum tissue, taken roughly 720 days after intestinal transplantation. V is TRBV6-6 and J is TRBJ1-3, with D possibly TRBD1 on 5 matching bases. As DNA, the CDR3 is TGTGCCAGCGCAGGGCGCGGAAACACCATATATTTT. It yields the protein CASAGRGNTIYF.